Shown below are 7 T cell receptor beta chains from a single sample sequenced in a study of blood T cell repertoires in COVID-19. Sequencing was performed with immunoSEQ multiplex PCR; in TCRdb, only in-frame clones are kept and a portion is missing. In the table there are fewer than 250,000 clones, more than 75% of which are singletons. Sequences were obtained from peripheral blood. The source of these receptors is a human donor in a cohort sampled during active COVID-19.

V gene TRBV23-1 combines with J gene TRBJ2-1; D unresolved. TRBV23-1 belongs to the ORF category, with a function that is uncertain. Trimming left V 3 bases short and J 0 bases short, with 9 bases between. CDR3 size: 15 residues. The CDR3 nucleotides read TGCGCCAGCAGTCACTCGGGTATCTCCTACAATGAGCAGTTCTTC. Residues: CASSHSGISYNEQFF.

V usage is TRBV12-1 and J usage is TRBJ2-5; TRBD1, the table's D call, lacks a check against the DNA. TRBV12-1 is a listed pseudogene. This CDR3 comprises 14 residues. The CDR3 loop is CASSFGQIQETQYF. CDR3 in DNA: TGTGCCAGCAGCTTTGGTCAGATCCAAGAGACCCAGTACTTC.

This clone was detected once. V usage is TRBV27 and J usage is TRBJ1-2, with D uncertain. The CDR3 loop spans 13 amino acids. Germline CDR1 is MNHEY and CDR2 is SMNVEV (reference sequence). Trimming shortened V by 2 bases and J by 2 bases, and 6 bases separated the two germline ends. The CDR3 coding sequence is TGTGCCAGCAGTTTACGAGGGAACTATGGCTACACCTTC. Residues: CASSLRGNYGYTF.

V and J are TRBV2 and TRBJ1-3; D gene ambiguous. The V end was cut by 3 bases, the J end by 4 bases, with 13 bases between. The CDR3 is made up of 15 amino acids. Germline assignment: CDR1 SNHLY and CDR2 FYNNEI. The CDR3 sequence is CASSDGQSLGNTIYF. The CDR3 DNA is TGTGCCAGCAGTGATGGGCAGTCCTTGGGAAACACCATATATTTT.

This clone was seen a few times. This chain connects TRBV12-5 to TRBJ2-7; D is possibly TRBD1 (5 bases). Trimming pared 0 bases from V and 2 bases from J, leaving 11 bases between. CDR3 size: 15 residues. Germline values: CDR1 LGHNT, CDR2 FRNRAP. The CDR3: CASGLVQALAYEQYF. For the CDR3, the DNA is TGTGCTAGTGGTTTGGTACAGGCACTTGCCTACGAGCAGTACTTC.

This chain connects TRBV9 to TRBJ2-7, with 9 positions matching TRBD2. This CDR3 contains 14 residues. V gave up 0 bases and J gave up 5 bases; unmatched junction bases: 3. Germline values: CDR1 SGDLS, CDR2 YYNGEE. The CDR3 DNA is TGTGCCAGCAGCGTAGCGCGGGAGGGCAACGAGCAGTACTTC. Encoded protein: CASSVAREGNEQYF.

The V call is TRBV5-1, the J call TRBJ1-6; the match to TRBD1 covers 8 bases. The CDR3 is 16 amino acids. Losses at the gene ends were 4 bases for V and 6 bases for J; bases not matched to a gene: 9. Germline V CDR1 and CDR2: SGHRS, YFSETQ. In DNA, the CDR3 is TGCGCCAGCAGCGCAGACAGGGGCGCGGGTAATTCACCCCTCCACTTT. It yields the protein CASSADRGAGNSPLHF. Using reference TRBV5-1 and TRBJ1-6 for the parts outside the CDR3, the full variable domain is KAGVTQTPRYLIKTRGQQVTLSCSPISGHRSVSWYQQTPGQGLQFLFEYFSETQRNKGNFPGRFSGRQFSNSRSEMNVSTLELGDSALYLCASSADRGAGNSPLHFGNGTRLTVT.